The clone carrying this T cell receptor (beta chain) has a handful of counts. Its target is unknown. This specimen belongs to a study of post-analysis software for immune sequencing data. Broader study findings: Samples prepared in the same batch strongly co-clustered by F measure. Patients carried a handful of TRBV segments more frequently than controls did, and TRBV5-6, TRBV5-1 and TRBV20-1 were among them. Normalized Chao1 diversity was significantly lower in multiple sclerosis patients than in controls.

Researchers reported that TCR beta cDNA libraries carried unique molecular identifiers. It was from about 0.98 to 11 million T cells that some 470,000 cDNA molecules came. One entry per CDR3 protein, called by TCRdb with MiXCR from the PCR reads. The sample carries hundreds of thousands of distinct CDR3 sequences, around 64% recorded once. The CDR3 runs to 13 residues. Trimming shortened V by 0 bases and J by 9 bases, and 9 bases separated the two germline ends. The germline gives CDR1 SGHTA, CDR2 FQGNSA. This TCR derives from a girl aged 2-10 years with multiple sclerosis. The source material was blood. This chain connects TRBV7-2 to TRBJ2-1, with a possible D match to TRBD2 (5 bases). The CDR3 DNA follows: TGTGCCAGCAGCTTAGCGGGAGCTGGTGAGCAGTTCTTC. It is translated as CASSLAGAGEQFF. Drawing the rest from reference TRBV7-2 and TRBJ2-1, the complete variable domain is GAGVSQSPSNKVTEKGKDVELRCDPISGHTALYWYRQSLGQGLEFLIYFQGNSAPDKSGLPSDRFSAERTGGSVSTLTIQRTQQEDSAVYLCASSLAGAGEQFFGPGTRLTVL.